Below are 11 T cell receptor beta chains sequenced from a single sample in a study of T cell changes during pregnancy in multiple sclerosis. Here immunoSEQ multiplex PCR was the method, and the copy in TCRdb shows in-frame clones only, minus some. This table has approximately 83,000 clones, about 93% appearing once. Sequenced here: peripheral blood, sampled in the first trimester of pregnancy. These receptors were collected from a female donor with multiple sclerosis, enrolled in a pregnancy study.

The chain employs TRBV9 and TRBJ2-1, with 13 positions matching TRBD2. The CDR3 totals 20 residues. V was clipped by 4 bases and J by 6 bases; unmatched bases: 19. Germline loops: CDR1 SGDLS, CDR2 YYNGEE. The CDR3 region has the DNA TGTGCCAGCAGCCCGCAACTAGCGGGGGGGTTTGCCAACGCGCCCAATGAGCAGTTCTTC. Protein: CASSPQLAGGFANAPNEQFF. Filled out from reference TRBV9 and TRBJ2-1, the complete variable domain reads DSGVTQTPKHLITATGQRVTLRCSPRSGDLSVYWYQQSLDQGLQFLIQYYNGEERAKGNILERFSAQQFPDLHSELNLSSLELGDSALYFCASSPQLAGGFANAPNEQFFGPGTRLTVL.

The chain recombines TRBV11-2 with TRBJ1-1, with 7 bases fitting TRBD1. CDR1 and CDR2 from the germline V gene are SGHAT and FQNNGV. Losses at the gene ends were 1 base for V and 1 base for J; bases not matched to a gene: 6. This CDR3 region has 16 residues. CDR3 in amino acids: CASSLARQGRNTEAFF. The CDR3 DNA sequence: TGTGCCAGCAGCTTAGCCAGACAGGGTAGGAACACTGAAGCTTTCTTT.

CDR3 sequence (DNA): TGTGCCAGCAGCCTACCCGGGACATACACCTACGAGCAGTACTTC. Residues: CASSLPGTYTYEQYF. The V and J genes are TRBV5-6 and TRBJ2-7; maybe TRBD1 (6 bases). Between the trimmed V and J ends, which lost 4 bases and 2 bases, there was a span of 16 bases. Germline V gene sequence: CDR1 SGHDT, CDR2 YYEEEE. The CDR3 consists of 15 residues. Full variable domain (remainder filled in from reference TRBV5-6 and TRBJ2-7): DAGVTQSPTHLIKTRGQQVTLRCSPKSGHDTVSWYQQALGQGPQFIFQYYEEEERQRGNFPDRFSGHQFPNYSSELNVNALLLGDSALYLCASSLPGTYTYEQYFGPGTRLTVT.

The chain combines TRBV6-1 with TRBJ2-1, with 9 nucleotides matching TRBD2. Germline values: CDR1 MNHNS, CDR2 SASEGT. The CDR3 runs to 14 residues. The J segment lost 2 bases and the V segment lost 8 bases, leaving 4 bases of the junction unmatched. CDR3: CASGIAGAYNEQFF. CDR3 bases: TGTGCCAGCGGAATAGCGGGGGCCTACAATGAGCAGTTCTTC.

V usage is TRBV30 and J usage is TRBJ1-6, with D maybe TRBD1 (6 bases). The CDR3 covers 12 residues. The V end lost 0 bases, the J end lost 9 bases, and 6 bases lay between the germline ends. Germline values: CDR1 GTSNPN, CDR2 SVGIG (reference sequence). The CDR3 reads CAWSVDSSPLHF. CDR3 in DNA: TGTGCCTGGAGTGTGGACAGTTCACCCCTCCACTTT.

The chain has TRBV27 and TRBJ1-5; 9 positions agree with TRBD1. The CDR3 contains 15 residues. CDR1 and CDR2 (germline): MNHEY, SMNVEV (reference sequence). Germline trimming cut 2 bases from V and 6 bases from J; bases unmatched to any gene: 5. The CDR3 coding sequence is TGTGCCAGCAGTTTAGAGACAGGGGGTTCTCAGCCCCAGCATTTT. This translates into CASSLETGGSQPQHF.

This clone was detected once. The chain joins TRBV6-5 to TRBJ1-2, with 10 nucleotides matching TRBD1. Germline CDR1 is MNHEY and CDR2 is SVGAGI. The CDR3 runs to 14 residues. Trimming cost V 4 bases and J 6 bases; bases outside gene matches: 5. The CDR3 sequence is CASSLTGGKDGYTF. The CDR3, as DNA: TGTGCCAGCAGTTTGACAGGGGGCAAGGATGGCTACACCTTC.

The chain links TRBV5-6 to TRBJ2-1; D possibly corresponds to TRBD2 (6 bases). In germline, CDR1 is SGHDT, CDR2 YYEEEE. This CDR3 is 15 amino acids long. V lost 4 bases to trimming and J lost 4 bases, with 15 bases between them. CDR3 bases: TGTGCCAGCAGCCATGGGGGGTACGTTTACAATGAGCAGTTCTTC. The encoded protein is CASSHGGYVYNEQFF.

This clone came up once. The genes are TRBV13 and TRBJ1-2; possibly TRBD1 for D (6 bases). Germline CDR1 reads PRHDT; CDR2 reads FYEKMQ (reference sequence). The CDR3 extends over 16 amino acids. V was pared by 7 bases and J by 5 bases, with 23 bases between. The CDR3 reads CASTTFFRGAQYGYTF. As DNA, the CDR3 is TGTGCCAGCACAACCTTTTTTCGGGGGGCTCAGTATGGCTACACCTTC.

This clone was recorded a few times. The rearrangement uses TRBV7-3 and TRBJ2-5; 8 positions match TRBD2. The ends lost 5 bases at V and 0 bases at J; junction bases unmatched: 8. Germline CDR1 reads SGHTA; CDR2 reads FQGTGA. This CDR3 contains 16 residues. Here the CDR3 reads CASSPDTRGDQETQYF. The CDR3 coding sequence is TGTGCCAGCAGCCCCGACACGCGGGGGGACCAAGAGACCCAGTACTTC.

The chain is built from TRBV7-2 and TRBJ1-6; TRBD1 matches 12 bases. The CDR3 contains 17 residues. Germline loops: CDR1 SGHTA, CDR2 FQGNSA. Trimming cost V 4 bases and J 6 bases; bases outside gene matches: 7. The CDR3 DNA follows: TGTGCCAGCAGCTCGCCGGGACAGGGGGCCTTTAATTCACCCCTCCACTTT. Translating gives CASSSPGQGAFNSPLHF. The complete variable domain, with remaining parts taken from reference TRBV7-2 and TRBJ1-6, reads GAGVSQSPSNKVTEKGKDVELRCDPISGHTALYWYRQSLGQGLEFLIYFQGNSAPDKSGLPSDRFSAERTGGSVSTLTIQRTQQEDSAVYLCASSSPGQGAFNSPLHFGNGTRLTVT.